These T cell receptor beta chains were read from a single sample in a study of blood T cell repertoires in COVID-19. Libraries were prepared by immunoSEQ multiplex PCR; TCRdb keeps only in-frame clonotypes and omits some of them. Altogether roughly 320,000 clones are present, approximately 86% being singletons, with the ten largest covering about 1.2%. Sequencing was done on a sample of peripheral blood. The receptors derive from a man aged 65-85 years with acute or convalescent COVID-19. Both conserved end residues are part of each CDR3. Each record gives: V gene, D gene, CDR3 protein. D genes are given only for firm matches.

>TRBV27|-
CASSLSGRNEKLFF
>TRBV7-2|TRBD2
CASRRTSGRSHEQFF
>TRBV6-1|-
CASSEGPGQGGETQYF
>TRBV4-2|-
CASSQATTRADTQYF
>TRBV18|-
CASSPPSCYNEQFF
>TRBV21-1|-
CASSKLPGQRSIANYGYTF
>TRBV2|TRBD2
CASSVGLAGGGREQYF
>TRBV5-1|TRBD1
CASRTGERNTEAFF
>TRBV18|-
CAAMAPERDTQYF
>TRBV7-3|TRBD1
CASSQNQGGSYTF
>TRBV6-5|TRBD1
CASSQGQGNNIQYF
>TRBV27|-
CASSFKSANSPLHF
>TRBV28|-
CASRDTNTEAFF
>TRBV6-2/TRBV6-3|-
CASSYSIRVRGSPLHF
>TRBV6-2/TRBV6-3|-
CASSSNVNTGGYTF
>TRBV7-2|TRBD1
CASSVGTGFTDTQYF
>TRBV19|-
CASSIWDTINYGYTF
>TRBV9|TRBD1
CASSYTTGHSGNTIYF
>TRBV15|-
CATSTTLNTEAFF
>TRBV10-3|-
CAISERGVDSSITDTQYF
>TRBV7-2|-
CASSFSSTDTQYF